Reported below is one T cell receptor (beta chain). Its matching antigen is unknown. This sample is drawn from a study of cytomegalovirus exposure and HLA in healthy donors. Researchers ran the PCR with 60 Vbeta and 13 Jbeta primers. The assay was immunoSEQ multiplex PCR, and TCRdb's table has in-frame clones only and misses some. The data contain about 160,000 clones, approximately 79% of them singletons. Broader study findings: Presence/absence analysis assumed near-uniform sequencing depth across donors.

Per germline, CDR1 SGHTA and CDR2 FQGNSA. There are 13 residues in the CDR3. The ends were cut back, 1 base at V and 6 bases at J, with 10 bases in the middle. Source material: PBMCs. The chain has TRBV7-2 and TRBJ2-7, with D perhaps TRBD1 (5 bases). This TCR was sampled from a man in his forties in good health and CMV-seropositive. Written as DNA, the CDR3 is TGTGCCAGCAGCTTAGGGGCAGGGCGCGAGCAGTACTTC. It translates to CASSLGAGREQYF.